A single T cell receptor beta chain is shown here with its context. CDR1 SNHLY and CDR2 FYNNEI come from the germline V gene. The J segment lost 5 bases and the V segment lost 10 bases, leaving 18 bases of the junction unmatched. CDR3 length: 17 amino acids. CD8+ and CD4+ blood T cells underwent TCR beta sequencing. Treatment-naive patients with stable or active relapsing-remitting disease were the multiple sclerosis controls. Negative isolation was used for CD8+ and CD4+ T cells, and FACS enrichment was applied to TEMRA cells. The RNA input was 0.5 to 1 ug, and it was reverse transcribed with random hexamers. TCRdb re-analysed the immunoSEQ multiplex PCR reads in MiXCR, keeping a single row per CDR3 protein. The sample carries about 430,000 distinct CDR3 sequences, around 85% recorded once. The source of the sample is a study of CD8 T cells in Susac syndrome.

Sequenced input: CD8+ T cells from PBMCs. The V gene is TRBV2, the J gene TRBJ2-1, with TRBD2 matching over 9 bases. The sequence was obtained from a human donor with multiple sclerosis. The CDR3 is CATKPFIAGAKDNEQFF. The CDR3 DNA follows: TGTGCCACCAAGCCTTTCATAGCGGGAGCTAAGGACAATGAGCAGTTCTTC.